The rows below give T cell receptor beta chains drawn from one sample of a study of T-cell memory formation after mild COVID-19. MiXCR, run by TCRdb on the 5' RACE reads, gives a single entry per CDR3 protein. This sample carries roughly 450,000 distinct CDR3 sequences, roughly 18% of them seen once, and the ten largest clones take around an eighth. The sequencing sample was made of PBMCs or a T cell subset sorted from them (not recorded which). These receptors all come from an adult woman who had mild COVID-19 (a few samples of this study predate the infection). Cell type and time point are not known. Each CDR3 is given without its conserved first and last residue. Each record gives: CDR3 protein, V gene, J gene, clone size. Expanded clones are given a class, and other clones once, few, many or no size at all.

CDR3aa: ASSYNRDRGAKNIQY
v_gene: TRBV12-3/TRBV12-4
j_gene: TRBJ2-4
abundance: many

CDR3aa: ATHPGGNTEAF
v_gene: TRBV3-1
j_gene: TRBJ1-1
abundance: few

CDR3aa: ASSLAHGGGGETQY
v_gene: TRBV7-9
j_gene: TRBJ2-5
abundance: NA

CDR3aa: ASSLGTSGSYEQY
v_gene: TRBV7-2
j_gene: TRBJ2-7
abundance: many

CDR3aa: ASSQRPGEKLF
v_gene: TRBV7-3
j_gene: TRBJ1-4
abundance: NA

CDR3aa: ASSGRETSTDTQY
v_gene: TRBV9
j_gene: TRBJ2-3
abundance: NA

CDR3aa: ASTLSGSGNSPLH
v_gene: TRBV7-2
j_gene: TRBJ1-6
abundance: NA

CDR3aa: ASSLEGRNEQF
v_gene: TRBV5-1
j_gene: TRBJ2-1
abundance: many

CDR3aa: ASMDGAASYEQY
v_gene: TRBV5-1
j_gene: TRBJ2-7
abundance: few

CDR3aa: ASSLRAKEKLF
v_gene: TRBV7-9
j_gene: TRBJ1-4
abundance: NA

CDR3aa: ATSDLSSGSGVDEQF
v_gene: TRBV24-1
j_gene: TRBJ2-1
abundance: few

CDR3aa: ASSLDSRDTPSYEQY
v_gene: TRBV12-3/TRBV12-4
j_gene: TRBJ2-7
abundance: NA

CDR3aa: ASSRPGQGSYEQY
v_gene: TRBV18
j_gene: TRBJ2-7
abundance: NA

CDR3aa: ASSLQSIRKTEAF
v_gene: TRBV6-2/TRBV6-3
j_gene: TRBJ1-1
abundance: many

CDR3aa: AIRHRDRWDEQF
v_gene: TRBV10-3
j_gene: TRBJ2-1
abundance: NA

CDR3aa: ASSWGPPMNTEAF
v_gene: TRBV7-9
j_gene: TRBJ1-1
abundance: NA

CDR3aa: ASSPGGEVQKEAPV
v_gene: TRBV25-1
j_gene: TRBJ2-1
abundance: NA

CDR3aa: ASSPRQGEGLFEAF
v_gene: TRBV9
j_gene: TRBJ1-1
abundance: few

CDR3aa: ASSQSGGYGYT
v_gene: TRBV4-2
j_gene: TRBJ1-2
abundance: few

CDR3aa: ASSVGTVSQETQY
v_gene: TRBV7-9
j_gene: TRBJ2-5
abundance: few

CDR3aa: ASSRDGITDTQY
v_gene: TRBV12-3/TRBV12-4
j_gene: TRBJ2-3
abundance: few

CDR3aa: ASSLVQGARGYGYT
v_gene: TRBV5-4
j_gene: TRBJ1-2
abundance: NA

CDR3aa: ASAPDEETQY
v_gene: TRBV3-1
j_gene: TRBJ2-5
abundance: many

CDR3aa: SVDVGGPKQF
v_gene: TRBV29-1
j_gene: TRBJ2-1
abundance: NA

CDR3aa: ASSLVPQEGYYGYT
v_gene: TRBV28
j_gene: TRBJ1-2
abundance: few

CDR3aa: ASSYGPALQGYYGYT
v_gene: TRBV6-2/TRBV6-3
j_gene: TRBJ1-2
abundance: NA

CDR3aa: ASSPESGLANEQF
v_gene: TRBV7-3
j_gene: TRBJ2-1
abundance: NA

CDR3aa: ASSETGVQETQY
v_gene: TRBV12-3/TRBV12-4
j_gene: TRBJ2-5
abundance: few

CDR3aa: SAYLAGTYEQY
v_gene: TRBV20-1
j_gene: TRBJ2-7
abundance: NA

CDR3aa: ASSLGSRETQY
v_gene: TRBV7-2
j_gene: TRBJ2-5
abundance: many

CDR3aa: ASSQGMPDTQY
v_gene: TRBV3-1
j_gene: TRBJ2-3
abundance: NA

CDR3aa: ASSLAGSGETQY
v_gene: TRBV9
j_gene: TRBJ2-5
abundance: NA

CDR3aa: SVGEIWGAEAF
v_gene: TRBV29-1
j_gene: TRBJ1-1
abundance: NA

CDR3aa: ASSDRSTSTDTQY
v_gene: TRBV5-1
j_gene: TRBJ2-3
abundance: NA

CDR3aa: SAIGDTQY
v_gene: TRBV20-1
j_gene: TRBJ2-3
abundance: NA

CDR3aa: ASSRRQLNTEAF
v_gene: TRBV5-5
j_gene: TRBJ1-1
abundance: few

CDR3aa: ASSLEGQIPYGYT
v_gene: TRBV13
j_gene: TRBJ1-2
abundance: NA

CDR3aa: AWRRQILMNTEAF
v_gene: TRBV30
j_gene: TRBJ1-1
abundance: NA

CDR3aa: ASSLAHGQPQH
v_gene: TRBV5-5
j_gene: TRBJ1-5
abundance: few

CDR3aa: ASSVDRMNTEAF
v_gene: TRBV9
j_gene: TRBJ1-1
abundance: few

CDR3aa: ASTTGLRGEAGVYNEQF
v_gene: TRBV9
j_gene: TRBJ2-1
abundance: few

CDR3aa: ASSGQGMAYNEQF
v_gene: TRBV25-1
j_gene: TRBJ2-1
abundance: many

CDR3aa: ASTPPGTEGGETQY
v_gene: TRBV7-9
j_gene: TRBJ2-5
abundance: few

CDR3aa: ASSPPGQTYNEQF
v_gene: TRBV18
j_gene: TRBJ2-1
abundance: few

CDR3aa: ASSLGLAGVSSYNEQF
v_gene: TRBV5-1
j_gene: TRBJ2-1
abundance: NA

CDR3aa: ASSGMRTPGNEQF
v_gene: TRBV2
j_gene: TRBJ2-1
abundance: NA

CDR3aa: ATSEVGRSIQY
v_gene: TRBV24-1
j_gene: TRBJ2-4
abundance: few

CDR3aa: ASSQSVSYEQY
v_gene: TRBV3-1
j_gene: TRBJ2-7
abundance: NA

CDR3aa: AISESPGQNNSPLH
v_gene: TRBV10-3
j_gene: TRBJ1-6
abundance: NA

CDR3aa: ASSWEAVTDTQY
v_gene: TRBV28
j_gene: TRBJ2-3
abundance: few

CDR3aa: ATSDPGTGDEKLF
v_gene: TRBV24-1
j_gene: TRBJ1-4
abundance: NA

CDR3aa: SARGTPGQGQGANEQY
v_gene: TRBV20-1
j_gene: TRBJ2-7
abundance: few

CDR3aa: ASSQARQGMEAF
v_gene: TRBV14
j_gene: TRBJ1-1
abundance: NA

CDR3aa: ASSFPLGGLNTGELF
v_gene: TRBV7-2
j_gene: TRBJ2-2
abundance: NA

CDR3aa: ASTKTSGPWNEQF
v_gene: TRBV12-3/TRBV12-4
j_gene: TRBJ2-1
abundance: many